This TCR beta chain was sequenced during a study of CD8 T cells in ankylosing spondylitis. Study-level findings and limits: Reportedly, disease-linked clones are significantly enriched in ankylosing spondylitis patients' matched synovial fluid. Previous work reported some of these motif variants in the synovial fluid and blood of reactive arthritis. The study identified a TCR beta motif of several highly homologous variants that appeared characteristic of ankylosing spondylitis blood.

V lost 4 bases, J lost 6 bases, and 5 bases stayed unmatched. The CDR3 length is 16 residues. CDR1 LGHNA and CDR2 YNFKEQ come from the germline V gene. Of note for this clonotype: What it binds is not known.

It was by quantitative 5'-RACE with molecular barcodes that TCR beta libraries were made. TCRdb ran MiXCR on the 5' RACE reads and lists one entry per CDR3 protein. The sample lists around 480,000 distinct CDR3 sequences, under 20% occurring once. The sequenced material came from blood, either unsorted or a sorted T cell fraction (not recorded which). The sequence was obtained from a male donor with ankylosing spondylitis. This sequence joins TRBV4-2 and TRBJ2-2; TRBD2 matches at 13 bases. CDR3 DNA: TGTGCCAGCAGCCGGGGGACTAGCGGGACTGCCGGGGAGCTGTTTTTT. Protein sequence: CASSRGTSGTAGELFF.